This is a list of T cell receptor beta chains from one sample in a study of blood T cell repertoires in COVID-19. Sequencing used immunoSEQ multiplex PCR; TCRdb keeps in-frame clones, though not all of them. Of under 200,000 clones listed, around nine tenths are singletons. What was sequenced was peripheral blood. The receptor source for this set is a woman in her seventies with COVID-19, enrolled during active disease. Both conserved end residues are part of each CDR3. Fields, in order: V gene, J gene, clone size, D gene, CDR3 protein, CDR3 DNA. The D gene is left open where the match is weak. Size is omitted from some rows. Given values are once, few, many or a class for expanded clones.

>TRBV18|TRBJ1-3|-|TRBD1
CASSQKGQGISGNTIYF
TGTGCCAGCTCTCAGAAAGGACAGGGGATTTCTGGAAACACCATATATTTT
>TRBV5-6|TRBJ1-5|-|-
CASSADTSNQPQHF
TGTGCCAGCAGCGCGGACACGAGCAATCAGCCCCAGCATTTT
>TRBV3-1/TRBV3-2|TRBJ2-3|-|TRBD2
CASSQDSTSGGGSQYF
TGTGCCAGCAGCCAAGATTCCACTAGCGGGGGAGGGTCGCAGTATTTT
>TRBV5-1|TRBJ2-3|-|TRBD2
CASSSGLVGYTQYF
TGCGCCAGCAGCTCCGGACTAGTTGGCTATACGCAGTATTTT
>TRBV5-5|TRBJ2-7|few|TRBD1
CASSLGRGFYEQYF
TGTGCCAGCAGCTTGGGCAGGGGGTTTTACGAGCAGTACTTC
>TRBV5-1|TRBJ1-6|-|TRBD1
CASSLGRTGGNSPLHF
TGCGCCAGCAGCTTGGGGAGAACAGGGGGAAATTCACCCCTCCACTTT
>TRBV19|TRBJ1-1|-|-
CASSKLGGVTEAFF
TGTGCCAGTAGTAAACTCGGAGGGGTCACTGAAGCTTTCTTT
>TRBV10-3|TRBJ2-3|-|-
CAISETSTDTQYF
TGTGCCATCAGTGAAACAAGCACAGATACGCAGTATTTT
>TRBV3-1/TRBV3-2|TRBJ1-1|-|-
CASSAKWGDTEAFF
TGTGCCAGCAGCGCGAAGTGGGGGGACACTGAAGCTTTCTTT
>TRBV4-2|TRBJ2-2|-|TRBD2
CASSHGLATGELFF
TGTGCCAGCAGCCACGGACTAGCCACCGGGGAGCTGTTTTTT
>TRBV11-2|TRBJ1-4|-|-
CASRLWGANEKLFF
TGTGCCAGCCGACTCTGGGGAGCTAATGAAAAACTGTTTTTT
>TRBV5-4|TRBJ2-6|-|TRBD1
CASSFGGQGFSGANVLTF
TGTGCCAGCAGCTTCGGGGGACAGGGGTTCTCTGGGGCCAACGTCCTGACTTTC
>TRBV5-4|TRBJ1-1|-|TRBD1
CASPLDRPKVNTEAFF
TGTGCCAGCCCCTTGGACAGGCCTAAGGTGAACACTGAAGCTTTCTTT
>TRBV9|TRBJ2-2|-|-
CASSVAASENTGELFF
TGTGCCAGCAGCGTAGCTGCTAGCGAGAACACCGGGGAGCTGTTTTTT
>TRBV28|TRBJ1-2|few|-
CASSLSPRSPYGYTF
TGTGCCAGCAGTTTATCCCCCCGGTCCCCCTATGGCTACACCTTC
>TRBV2|TRBJ1-4|-|TRBD1
CASPRDRDEKLFF
TGTGCCAGCCCCCGGGACAGGGATGAAAAACTGTTTTTT
>TRBV5-4|TRBJ2-5|-|-
CASSQRPAETQYF
TGTGCCAGCAGCCAGCGCCCGGCAGAGACCCAGTACTTC
>TRBV6-5|TRBJ1-1|once|TRBD1
CASRRQGPSTEAFF
TGTGCCAGCAGACGACAGGGCCCTAGCACTGAAGCTTTCTTT
>TRBV4-1|TRBJ1-1|-|-
CASSQDLLRVAFF
TGCGCCAGCAGCCAAGATCTTTTGAGGGTTGCTTTCTTT
>TRBV10-3|TRBJ2-7|-|-
CAIAEYRDYEQYF
TGTGCCATCGCTGAGTACAGGGACTACGAGCAGTACTTC
>TRBV6-6|TRBJ2-5|-|-
CASSKIRNVETQYF
TGTGCCAGCAGCAAAATCAGGAATGTAGAGACCCAGTACTTC
>TRBV6-1|TRBJ2-4|-|-
CASNEAGRFIAKNIQYF
TGTGCCAGCAATGAGGCAGGAAGATTCATAGCCAAAAACATTCAGTACTTC
>TRBV19|TRBJ1-3|few|-
CASTPALSSGNTIYF
TGTGCCAGTACCCCCGCTCTCAGCTCTGGAAACACCATATATTTT
>TRBV2|TRBJ1-3|-|TRBD1
CASSRDRVEGNTIYF
TGTGCCAGCAGCCGTGACAGGGTGGAAGGGAACACCATATATTTT
>TRBV7-2|TRBJ2-2|-|-
CASSFIGELFF
TGTGCCAGCAGCTTTATTGGGGAGCTGTTTTTT
>TRBV29-1|TRBJ1-1|-|-
CSVGRGWGTNEDTEAFF
TGCAGCGTTGGGCGGGGTTGGGGAACAAACGAGGACACTGAAGCTTTCTTT
>TRBV6-5|TRBJ2-3|-|TRBD1
CASRAGTGRTDTQYF
TGTGCCAGCAGAGCCGGGACAGGTCGAACAGATACGCAGTATTTT
>TRBV27|TRBJ1-6|-|-
CASSPGFLSYNSPLHF
TGTGCCAGCAGTCCAGGATTCCTCTCCTATAATTCACCCCTCCACTTT
>TRBV25-1|TRBJ1-6|-|TRBD1
CASSPTGPPGPLHF
TGTGCCAGCAGTCCGACAGGGCCCCCAGGACCCCTCCACTTT
>TRBV2|TRBJ1-2|-|-
CASSETPGLNCTF
TGTGCCAGCAGTGAGACCCCAGGCCTAAACTGTACCTTC
>TRBV5-1|TRBJ1-2|-|-
CASSDRASNYGYTF
TGCGCCAGCAGTGACAGAGCGAGTAACTATGGCTACACCTTC
>TRBV4-1|TRBJ1-2|-|-
CASSQGTVPTNYGYTF
TGCGCCAGCAGCCAAGGGACAGTACCTACTAACTATGGCTACACCTTC
>TRBV5-1|TRBJ1-2|-|-
CASSLEGTTFDYGYTF
TGCGCCAGCAGCTTGGAGGGGACTACTTTTGACTATGGCTACACCTTC
>TRBV18|TRBJ1-1|-|TRBD1
CAGQGTGFTEAFF
TGTGCCGGGCAGGGGACAGGGTTCACTGAAGCTTTCTTT
>TRBV14|TRBJ1-1|few|-
CASSGGTQMNTEAFF
TGTGCCAGCAGCGGAGGTACACAGATGAACACTGAAGCTTTCTTT
>TRBV2|TRBJ1-2|few|TRBD1
CASSEGDRAYGYTF
TGTGCCAGCAGTGAAGGGGACAGGGCCTATGGCTACACCTTC
>TRBV28|TRBJ2-7|many|-
CASSFLSYEQYF
TGTGCCAGCAGTTTTCTTTCCTACGAGCAGTACTTC
>TRBV5-1|TRBJ2-7|-|TRBD2
CASSSLAGGYEQYF
TGCGCCAGCAGCTCCCTAGCGGGGGGCTACGAGCAGTACTTC
>TRBV7-9|TRBJ1-6|-|-
CASSLNSLSPLHF
TGTGCCAGCAGCTTAAACTCATTATCACCCCTCCACTTT
>TRBV27|TRBJ1-2|-|-
CASSLLDRLGHYGYTF
TGTGCCAGCAGTTTACTCGACCGTTTGGGGCACTATGGCTACACCTTC
>TRBV28|TRBJ1-2|-|TRBD1
CASTQGGVHYGYTF
TGTGCCAGCACCCAGGGGGGAGTACACTATGGCTACACCTTC
>TRBV4-1|TRBJ1-1|-|-
CASSQGGGAEAFF
TGCGCCAGCAGCCAAGGAGGGGGAGCTGAAGCTTTCTTT
>TRBV14|TRBJ2-1|once|-
CASSQAPGLMRNEQFF
TGTGCCAGCAGCCAAGCTCCGGGACTCATGAGGAATGAGCAGTTCTTC
>TRBV6-5|TRBJ2-5|-|TRBD2
CASSSGLAGVETQYF
TGTGCCAGCAGTTCGGGACTAGCGGGGGTAGAGACCCAGTACTTC
>TRBV27|TRBJ2-1|-|TRBD2
CASSTSGGSSQFF
TGTGCCAGCAGCACTAGCGGGGGGTCCTCGCAGTTCTTC
>TRBV6-2/TRBV6-3|TRBJ2-1|-|-
CASSYGDTEQFF
TGTGCCAGCAGTTACGGGGACACTGAGCAGTTCTTC
>TRBV2|TRBJ2-1|-|TRBD2
CASSVPGGVGNEQFF
TGTGCCAGCAGTGTACCGGGGGGGGTTGGCAATGAGCAGTTCTTC
>TRBV7-9|TRBJ1-4|-|TRBD1
CASSPRATGGAGTNEKLFF
TGTGCCAGCAGCCCCCGGGCGACAGGGGGCGCAGGGACTAATGAAAAACTGTTTTTT
>TRBV19|TRBJ2-3|few|TRBD2
CASSMPSGDTDTQYF
TGTGCCAGTAGTATGCCTAGCGGGGACACAGATACGCAGTATTTT
>TRBV7-9|TRBJ2-7|few|-
CASSPSTDGVREYF
TGTGCCAGCAGCCCTTCCACAGACGGGGTTCGCGAGTACTTC
>TRBV5-1|TRBJ2-7|-|TRBD1
CASSYRDRGSFDEQYF
TGCGCCAGCAGCTATCGGGACAGGGGATCCTTTGACGAGCAGTATTTC
>TRBV2|TRBJ1-1|-|-
CASSDGAKGVNTEAFF
TGTGCCAGCAGTGATGGGGCAAAAGGGGTCAACACTGAAGCTTTCTTT